Listed here is a single T cell receptor (beta chain). CDR1 is SEHNR and CDR2 is FQNEAQ in the germline V gene (reference sequence). This CDR3 region has 14 residues. With 3 bases removed from V and 5 bases from J, the gap between germline ends came to 10 bases. The data were taken from a study of identifying expanded T cells in peripheral blood. During the collection period, no donor immune events like infections were recorded. Assay used: immunoSEQ multiplex PCR; TCRdb lists only in-frame clones, some missing. The sample lists approximately 130,000 clones, 75% to 90% occurring once. The TCR originated in a person between 18 and 75 years old in good health. Sequencing was done on a sample of blood. The V and J genes are TRBV7-9 and TRBJ1-4, with D perhaps TRBD1 (5 bases). CDR3 protein: CASSLGPRNEKLFF. CDR3 in DNA: TGTGCCAGCAGCTTGGGACCGAGAAATGAAAAACTGTTTTTT. The full variable domain, its missing parts supplied by reference TRBV7-9 and TRBJ1-4, is DTGVSQNPRHKITKRGQNVTFRCDPISEHNRLYWYRQTLGQGPEFLTYFQNEAQLEKSRLLSDRFSAERPKGSFSTLEIQRTEQGDSAMYLCASSLGPRNEKLFFGSGTQLSVL.